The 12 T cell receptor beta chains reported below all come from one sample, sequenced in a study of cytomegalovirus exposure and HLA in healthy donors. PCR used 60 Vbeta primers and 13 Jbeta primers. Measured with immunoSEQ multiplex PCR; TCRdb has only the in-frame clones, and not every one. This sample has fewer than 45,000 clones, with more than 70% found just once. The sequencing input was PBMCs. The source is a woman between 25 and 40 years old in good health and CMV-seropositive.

The CDR3 is CASSKGTSDTGELFF. Here the CDR3 DNA reads TGTGCCAGCAGCAAAGGGACTAGCGACACCGGGGAGCTGTTTTTT. The chain has TRBV11-3 and TRBJ2-2, with 10 nucleotides matching TRBD2. V shed 5 bases, J shed 3 bases, and the junction held 3 bases outside the gene matches. CDR1 is SGHNT and CDR2 is YENEEA in the germline V gene. The CDR3 has 15 amino acids.

CDR3 amino acids: CASSSTGLQETQYF. CDR3 DNA: TGCGCCAGCAGCTCGACAGGCCTCCAAGAGACCCAGTACTTC. V usage is TRBV4-1 and J usage is TRBJ2-5; a possible D gene is TRBD1 (6 bases). The CDR3 is 14 residues long. Germline assignment: CDR1 MGHRA and CDR2 YSYEKL. The V end was cut by 5 bases, the J end by 1 base, with 11 bases between.

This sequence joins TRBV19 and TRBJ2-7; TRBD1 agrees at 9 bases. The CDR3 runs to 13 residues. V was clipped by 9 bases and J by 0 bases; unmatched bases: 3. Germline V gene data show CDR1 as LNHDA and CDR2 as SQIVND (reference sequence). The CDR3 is CASGQGSSYEQYF. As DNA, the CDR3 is TGTGCCAGCGGACAGGGGAGCTCCTACGAGCAGTACTTC.

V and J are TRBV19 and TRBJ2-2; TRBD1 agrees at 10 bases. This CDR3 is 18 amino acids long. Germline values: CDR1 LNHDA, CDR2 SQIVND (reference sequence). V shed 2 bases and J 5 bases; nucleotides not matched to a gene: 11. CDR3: CASSIRGGTGQGTGELFF. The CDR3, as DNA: TGTGCCAGTAGTATAAGGGGAGGGACGGGACAGGGGACCGGGGAGCTGTTTTTT.

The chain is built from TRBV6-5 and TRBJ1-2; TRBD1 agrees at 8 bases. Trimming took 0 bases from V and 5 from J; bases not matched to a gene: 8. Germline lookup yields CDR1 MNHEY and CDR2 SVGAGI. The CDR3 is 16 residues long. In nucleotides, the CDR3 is TGTGCCAGCAGTTACTCCGTCGCAGGGGGCGTTTATGGCTACACCTTC. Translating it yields CASSYSVAGGVYGYTF.

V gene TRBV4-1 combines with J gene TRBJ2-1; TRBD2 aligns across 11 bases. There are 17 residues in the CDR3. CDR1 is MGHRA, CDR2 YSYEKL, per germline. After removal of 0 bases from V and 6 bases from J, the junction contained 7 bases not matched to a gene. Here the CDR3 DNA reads TGCGCCAGCAGCCAAGATCGGGCTAGCGGGGGGCTCAATGAGCAGTTCTTC. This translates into CASSQDRASGGLNEQFF.

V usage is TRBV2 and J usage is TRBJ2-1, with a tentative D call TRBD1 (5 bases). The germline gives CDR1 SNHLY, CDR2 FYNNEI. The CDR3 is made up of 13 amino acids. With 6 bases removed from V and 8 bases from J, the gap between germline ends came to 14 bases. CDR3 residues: CASRDISLDEQFF. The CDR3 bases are TGTGCCAGCAGGGACATATCTTTGGATGAGCAGTTCTTC.

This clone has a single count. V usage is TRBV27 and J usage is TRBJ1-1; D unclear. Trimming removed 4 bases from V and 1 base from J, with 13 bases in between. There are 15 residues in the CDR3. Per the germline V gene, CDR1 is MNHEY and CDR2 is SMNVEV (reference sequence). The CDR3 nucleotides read TGTGCCAGCAGTTCCCGCACAGCAGCGAACACTGAAGCTTTCTTT. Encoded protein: CASSSRTAANTEAFF.

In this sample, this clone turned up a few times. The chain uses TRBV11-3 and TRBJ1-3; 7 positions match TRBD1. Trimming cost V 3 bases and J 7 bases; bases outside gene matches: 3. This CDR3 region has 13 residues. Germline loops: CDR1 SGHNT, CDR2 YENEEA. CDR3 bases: TGTGCCAGCAGCTTGGGACAGCCCAACACCATATATTTT. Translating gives CASSLGQPNTIYF.

CDR3 DNA sequence: TGTGCCAGCACCGAAGGGGCTCCCCGGGCAGAGACCCAGTACTTC. This sequence encodes CASTEGAPRAETQYF. J is TRBJ2-5 and V is TRBV7-9; TRBD1 is a possible D gene (5 bases). The V gene lost 7 bases and the J gene lost 4 bases, with 19 bases spanning the gap. The CDR3 totals 15 residues. Germline CDR1 reads SEHNR; CDR2 reads FQNEAQ (reference sequence).

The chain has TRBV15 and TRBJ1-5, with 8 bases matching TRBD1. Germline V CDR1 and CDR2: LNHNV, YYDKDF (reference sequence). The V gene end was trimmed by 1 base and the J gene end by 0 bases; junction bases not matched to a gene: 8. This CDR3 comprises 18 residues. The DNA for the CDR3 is TGTGCCACCAGCAGAGTACGGACAGGGATGACTAGCAATCAGCCCCAGCATTTT. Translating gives CATSRVRTGMTSNQPQHF. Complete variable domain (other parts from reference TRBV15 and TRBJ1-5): DAMVIQNPRYQVTQFGKPVTLSCSQTLNHNVMYWYQQKSSQAPKLLFHYYDKDFNNEADTPDNFQSRRPNTSFCFLDIRSPGLGDTAMYLCATSRVRTGMTSNQPQHFGDGTRLSIL.

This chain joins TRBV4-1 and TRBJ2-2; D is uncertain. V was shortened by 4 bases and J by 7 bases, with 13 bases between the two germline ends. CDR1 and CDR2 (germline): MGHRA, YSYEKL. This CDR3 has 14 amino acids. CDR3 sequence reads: CASSRPGFDGELFF. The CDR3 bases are TGCGCCAGCAGCCGACCGGGTTTTGACGGGGAGCTGTTTTTT.